This TCR beta chain originates from a study of blood T cell repertoires in COVID-19. At the level of the study: Donors in the United States, Italy and Spain gave samples during acute or convalescent COVID-19. From T cells, B-cell-depleted T cells, or PBMCs came the material, which was cDNA or gDNA.

V lost 8 bases to trimming and J lost 3 bases, with 16 bases between them. The CDR3 is 14 residues long. Germline assignment: CDR1 MNHEY and CDR2 SMNVEV (reference sequence). Original methodology: How many nucleated cells were present was estimated from reference gene primer amplification. Clones were read by immunoSEQ multiplex PCR, and TCRdb kept only the in-frame ones, dropping some. The V and J calls and clone size were taken over from that table, and D and trimming were inferred from the DNA. The sample consists of a few hundred thousand clones, around 87% of them appearing once. The sequence came from a woman in her forties or fifties who had recovered from COVID-19. The specimen sequenced was peripheral blood. J is TRBJ1-1 and V is TRBV27, with D unresolved. In DNA, the CDR3 is TGTGCCAGCCTTCCCAGAGAGCGGGACACTGAAGCTTTCTTT. This translates into CASLPRERDTEAFF.